These 18 T cell receptor beta chains were all obtained from the same sample, sequenced in a study of regulatory T cells in long-lasting Graves disease. According to the study, TCR beta libraries were built with iRepertoire HTBI primers and CDR3-region Arm-PCR. TCRdb itself ran the multiplex PCR reads through MiXCR, one entry per CDR3 protein. This table has about 500,000 distinct CDR3 sequences, 16% appearing once. The time point denotes: newly diagnosed GD, antithyroid drugs for less than 3 months. Making the TCR library involved RNA that had been extracted from PBMCs. This same sample was also part of a study on T cells in Graves' hyperthyroidism and ophthalmopathy.

The specimen comprised peripheral blood mononuclear cells (PBMCs), sampled at new diagnosis, from a patient treated with antithyroid drugs. The receptors here all came from a man aged 40-49 years with Graves disease.

This clonotype was observed many times. The V gene is TRBV28, the J gene TRBJ2-2; D ambiguous. Looked up from germline, CDR1 is MDHEN and CDR2 is SYDVKM. V gave up 3 bases and J gave up 0 bases, with 8 bases separating them. This CDR3 is 15 amino acids long. The CDR3 DNA reads as TGTGCCAGCAGTTTCGTCTCCCCGAACACCGGGGAGCTGTTTTTT. Residues: CASSFVSPNTGELFF.

The chain is built from TRBV9 and TRBJ2-5; D could derive from TRBD1 or TRBD2 (5 bases each). With 2 bases removed from V and 5 bases from J, the gap between germline ends came to 19 bases. CDR1 and CDR2 from the germline V gene are SGDLS and YYNGEE. The CDR3 spans 16 residues. The CDR3 nucleotides read TGTGCCAGCAGCGTTACGGGGCTAGTGGGCTCCGAGACCCAGTACTTC. Translated: CASSVTGLVGSETQYF.

This clonotype was seen a few times. This rearrangement joins TRBV6-1 to TRBJ1-1; TRBD1 might be the D (6 bases). Germline lookup yields CDR1 MNHNS and CDR2 SASEGT. Trimming shortened V by 7 bases and J by 1 base, and 19 bases separated the two germline ends. The CDR3 is made up of 16 amino acids. The CDR3 sequence is CASNPARGATNTEAFF. The CDR3 coding sequence is TGTGCCAGCAACCCAGCCCGGGGGGCGACGAACACTGAAGCTTTCTTT.

The genes are TRBV27 and TRBJ2-7; 9 nucleotides line up with TRBD2. The CDR3 sequence is 15 residues long. The trim removed 4 bases at V and 0 bases at J, leaving 4 bases unmatched. CDR1 is MNHEY and CDR2 is SMNVEV in the germline V gene (reference sequence). In DNA form, the CDR3 reads TGTGCCAGCAGTTACATAGCGGGAGTCTCCTACGAGCAGTACTTC. This encodes CASSYIAGVSYEQYF.

This clonotype was counted a few times. V usage is TRBV10-3 and J usage is TRBJ2-1; D remains ambiguous. The CDR3 runs 14 residues. Germline V gene lookup returns CDR1 ENHRY and CDR2 SYGVKD. V was pared by 3 bases and J by 5 bases, with 11 bases between. For the CDR3, the DNA is TGTGCCATCAGTGACTCCCCTGGGAACAATGAGCAGTTCTTC. This encodes CAISDSPGNNEQFF.

In this sample, this clonotype turned up many times. The gene calls are TRBV27 and TRBJ1-6; D gene unclear. Germline V gene sequence: CDR1 MNHEY, CDR2 SMNVEV (reference sequence). The CDR3 totals 14 residues. V was cut by 3 bases and J by 7 bases, with 10 bases left in between. CDR3: CASSFGPSNSPLHF. The CDR3 bases are TGTGCCAGCAGTTTCGGGCCCTCGAATTCACCCCTCCACTTT.

In its sample, this clonotype was seen a few times. The CDR3 DNA follows: TGTGCCAGCAGTACATACCATAATTCACCCCTCCACTTT. It is translated as CASSTYHNSPLHF. The V gene is TRBV12-3 or TRBV12-4, the J gene TRBJ1-6; D call uncertain. Trimming stripped 5 bases from V and 5 bases from J, with 7 bases between. CDR3 length equals 13 residues.

There are many counts of this clonotype. The gene calls are TRBV24-1 and TRBJ2-2; 10 positions agree with TRBD2. The V segment lost 4 bases and the J segment 3 bases; nucleotides outside the gene matches: 19. The CDR3 contains 21 residues. The germline V gene has CDR1 KGHDR and CDR2 SFDVKD. This CDR3 is CATSDRGTAFSGRPYTGELFF. The CDR3 DNA is TGTGCCACCAGTGACAGAGGGACAGCCTTTAGCGGGAGGCCCTACACCGGGGAGCTGTTTTTT.

There are a few counts of this clonotype. The gene calls are TRBV11-2 and TRBJ2-3; D gene unclear. Per the germline V gene, CDR1 is SGHAT and CDR2 is FQNNGV. V was shortened by 5 bases and J by 4 bases, with 13 bases between the two germline ends. This CDR3 has 14 residues. The CDR3 loop is CASSPDKRPDTQYF. The CDR3 nucleotides read TGTGCCAGCAGCCCAGATAAAAGGCCAGATACGCAGTATTTT.

The J gene is TRBJ2-2, the V gene TRBV6-2 or TRBV6-3; TRBD2 agrees at 12 bases. Germline loops: CDR1 MNHEY, CDR2 SVGEGT. Trimming took 5 bases from V and 2 from J; bases not matched to a gene: 3. CDR3 length equals 16 residues. CDR3 in amino acids: CASSASGRVNTGELFF. CDR3 coding DNA: TGTGCCAGCAGTGCTAGCGGGAGGGTTAACACCGGGGAGCTGTTTTTT.

The chain combines TRBV7-2 with TRBJ2-5; TRBD1 or TRBD2 may be the D gene (5 bases each). Between the trimmed V and J ends, which lost 6 bases and 11 bases, there was a span of 19 bases. This CDR3 region has 13 residues. Germline-derived CDR1 and CDR2 are SGHTA and FQGNSA. The CDR3: CASSSRDRNIQYF. CDR3 in DNA: TGTGCCAGCAGTTCACGGGACCGGAATATACAGTACTTC.

This sequence joins TRBV28 and TRBJ1-2, with D unresolved. There are 12 residues in the CDR3. V was cut by 7 bases and J by 1 base, with 7 bases left in between. CDR1 and CDR2 from the germline V gene are MDHEN and SYDVKM. The CDR3 DNA reads as TGTGCCAGCAACGGGAATAACTATGGCTACACCTTC. Its translation: CASNGNNYGYTF.

This clonotype came up many times. The chain couples TRBV18 to TRBJ2-7; D unclear. Germline CDR1 reads KGHSH; CDR2 reads LQKENI. CDR3 size: 15 residues. V lost 0 bases, J lost 2 bases, and 11 bases lay in between. The CDR3 DNA is TGTGCCAGCTCACCACCGCTGGCATCACCCTACGAGCAGTACTTC. It is translated as CASSPPLASPYEQYF.

This clonotype showed up many times. The rearrangement links TRBV7-9 to TRBJ2-3; weak D call: TRBD2 (5 bases). Germline-derived CDR1 and CDR2 are SEHNR and FQNEAQ (reference sequence). The V end lost 4 bases, the J end lost 3 bases, and 11 bases lay between the germline ends. This CDR3 contains 14 residues. Here the CDR3 reads CASSSAGQTDTQYF. The CDR3 bases are TGTGCCAGCAGCTCCGCGGGTCAAACAGATACGCAGTATTTT.

This clonotype was recorded a few times. A much larger clone differs by one base, so this may be a read error. This chain connects TRBV7-2 to TRBJ2-3; unclear D gene. V lost 7 bases and J lost 0, with 11 bases in between. Germline CDR1 reads SGHTA; CDR2 reads FQGNSA. The CDR3 loop spans 14 amino acids. This chain's CDR3 is CASIPWASTDTQYF. The CDR3 DNA follows: TGTGCCAGCATCCCGTGGGCCAGCACAGATACGCAGTATTTT. Full variable domain (outside the CDR3, taken from reference TRBV7-2 and TRBJ2-3): GAGVSQSPSNKVTEKGKDVELRCDPISGHTALYWYRQSLGQGLEFLIYFQGNSAPDKSGLPSDRFSAERTGGSVSTLTIQRTQQEDSAVYLCASIPWASTDTQYFGPGTRLTVL.

This clonotype was counted many times. The chain uses TRBV3-1 and TRBJ2-3, with 8 nucleotides matching TRBD1. The germline V gene has CDR1 LGHDT and CDR2 YNNKEL (reference sequence). V was pared by 5 bases and J by 4 bases, with 8 bases of the junction left unmatched. The CDR3 is 15 amino acids. CDR3 loop: CASSVGRGLSDTQYF. The DNA of the CDR3 is TGTGCCAGCAGCGTGGGCAGGGGGCTGTCAGATACGCAGTATTTT.

The DNA for the CDR3 is TGCGCCAGCAACCCCGGGACAGCAAACACTGAAGCTTTCTTT. The encoded protein is CASNPGTANTEAFF. This rearrangement joins TRBV5-1 to TRBJ1-1; 7 bases are shared with TRBD1. Germline assignment: CDR1 SGHRS and CDR2 YFSETQ. Trimming removed 6 bases from V and 2 bases from J; junction bases left unmatched: 7. The CDR3 runs 14 residues.

This clonotype was detected ten times or more. The chain links TRBV5-1 to TRBJ2-1; D is unresolved. The CDR3 is 15 amino acids. V dropped 0 bases and J dropped 3 bases, with 10 bases sitting between them. CDR1 and CDR2 (germline): SGHRS, YFSETQ. This chain's CDR3 is CASSLGGFNYNEQFF. The CDR3 region has the DNA TGCGCCAGCAGCTTGGGTGGCTTCAACTACAATGAGCAGTTCTTC.